This is a list of T cell receptor beta chains from one sample in a study of shared clonotypes between healthy human individuals. Libraries were prepared by immunoSEQ multiplex PCR; TCRdb keeps only in-frame clonotypes and omits some of them. The table has about 2.3 million clones, roughly 93% seen once. Specimen: naive CD4+ T cells from PBMCs. These receptors were collected from a young man in good health. Some clones in this sample may be carry-over from other donors' samples. Both conserved end residues are part of each CDR3. D genes are given only for firm matches. Where a row states a size, it is once, few, many or the class of an expanded clone; other rows omit it.

d_call: .
v_call: TRBV4-1
j_call: TRBJ1-3
clone_size: .
cdr3_aa: CASSQVMTSRGNTIYF
cdr3_nt: TGCGCCAGCAGCCAAGTAATGACGTCCCGTGGAAACACCATATATTTT

d_call: TRBD1
v_call: TRBV14
j_call: TRBJ1-1
clone_size: few
cdr3_aa: CASSPQGQGPTEAFF
cdr3_nt: TGTGCCAGCAGCCCACAAGGACAGGGCCCGACTGAAGCTTTCTTT

d_call: .
v_call: TRBV9
j_call: TRBJ2-5
clone_size: .
cdr3_aa: CASSGTAGETQYF
cdr3_nt: TGTGCCAGCAGCGGGACAGCCGGCGAGACCCAGTACTTC

d_call: TRBD1
v_call: TRBV4-1
j_call: TRBJ2-3
clone_size: .
cdr3_aa: CASSQVPIGTGTQYF
cdr3_nt: TGCGCCAGCAGCCAAGTTCCCATTGGGACAGGTACGCAGTATTTT

d_call: TRBD1
v_call: TRBV10-3
j_call: TRBJ2-2
clone_size: .
cdr3_aa: CAISEQGATTGELFF
cdr3_nt: TGTGCCATCAGTGAGCAGGGGGCGACCACCGGGGAGCTGTTTTTT

d_call: .
v_call: TRBV5-1
j_call: TRBJ1-6
clone_size: .
cdr3_aa: CASSPEGTVNSPLHF
cdr3_nt: TGCGCCAGCAGCCCGGAGGGAACCGTTAATTCACCCCTCCACTTT

d_call: TRBD1
v_call: TRBV28
j_call: TRBJ1-2
clone_size: .
cdr3_aa: CAIFPQGASGYTF
cdr3_nt: TGTGCCATCTTCCCTCAGGGGGCTAGTGGCTACACCTTC

d_call: .
v_call: TRBV5-1
j_call: TRBJ2-3
clone_size: .
cdr3_aa: CASSFRDTGTDTQYF
cdr3_nt: TGCGCCAGCAGCTTCCGGGACACCGGCACAGATACGCAGTATTTT

d_call: TRBD1
v_call: TRBV5-5
j_call: TRBJ1-5
clone_size: .
cdr3_aa: CASSLGGTGIGQPQHF
cdr3_nt: TGTGCCAGCAGCCTGGGCGGGACAGGGATCGGTCAGCCCCAGCATTTT

d_call: TRBD1
v_call: TRBV28
j_call: TRBJ2-3
clone_size: .
cdr3_aa: CASSYGQALTDTQYF
cdr3_nt: TGTGCCAGCAGTTACGGACAGGCTCTCACAGATACGCAGTATTTT

d_call: .
v_call: TRBV28
j_call: TRBJ2-7
clone_size: .
cdr3_aa: CASSSLVAASRYEQYF
cdr3_nt: TGTGCCAGCAGCAGTTTAGTTGCGGCTAGTCGGTACGAGCAGTACTTC

d_call: TRBD1
v_call: TRBV18
j_call: TRBJ1-4
clone_size: .
cdr3_aa: CASSPQGAEKLFF
cdr3_nt: TGTGCCAGCTCACCCCAGGGGGCGGAAAAACTGTTTTTT

d_call: .
v_call: TRBV9
j_call: TRBJ1-5
clone_size: .
cdr3_aa: CASSAGVNQPQHF
cdr3_nt: TGTGCCAGCAGCGCAGGTGTAAATCAGCCCCAGCATTTT

d_call: .
v_call: TRBV6-1
j_call: TRBJ1-2
clone_size: .
cdr3_aa: CASRAKANYGYTF
cdr3_nt: TGTGCCAGCAGGGCCAAAGCTAACTATGGCTACACCTTC

d_call: .
v_call: TRBV11-2
j_call: TRBJ2-3
clone_size: .
cdr3_aa: CASSLSLGSTDTQYF
cdr3_nt: TGTGCCAGCAGCTTATCTCTCGGGAGCACAGATACGCAGTATTTT

d_call: .
v_call: TRBV9
j_call: TRBJ1-3
clone_size: .
cdr3_aa: CASSVSSPPGNTIYF
cdr3_nt: TGTGCCAGCAGCGTTTCCTCACCGCCTGGAAACACCATATATTTT

d_call: TRBD2
v_call: TRBV2
j_call: TRBJ2-7
clone_size: .
cdr3_aa: CASRSPGTSGRSSSYEQYF
cdr3_nt: TGTGCCAGCAGGTCACCCGGGACTAGCGGGAGGTCGAGCTCCTACGAGCAGTACTTC

d_call: .
v_call: TRBV25-1
j_call: TRBJ2-3
clone_size: once
cdr3_aa: CASSVSATSDTQYF
cdr3_nt: TGTGCCAGCAGTGTTAGCGCCACCTCAGATACGCAGTATTTT

d_call: .
v_call: TRBV11-3
j_call: TRBJ2-1
clone_size: .
cdr3_aa: CASSAYRDDNEQFF
cdr3_nt: TGTGCCAGCAGCGCTTACCGGGACGACAATGAGCAGTTCTTC

d_call: .
v_call: TRBV4-2
j_call: TRBJ2-7
clone_size: once
cdr3_aa: CASSPLQGGSYEQYF
cdr3_nt: TGTGCCAGCAGCCCCCTACAGGGAGGGAGTTACGAGCAGTACTTC

d_call: .
v_call: TRBV7-9
j_call: TRBJ2-3
clone_size: .
cdr3_aa: CASSFSRVPTDTQYF
cdr3_nt: TGTGCCAGCAGCTTTTCCAGGGTTCCCACAGATACGCAGTATTTT

d_call: .
v_call: TRBV6-5
j_call: TRBJ1-4
clone_size: .
cdr3_aa: CASSYLVGEKLFF
cdr3_nt: TGTGCCAGCAGTTACCTCGTGGGTGAAAAACTGTTTTTT

d_call: .
v_call: TRBV28
j_call: TRBJ1-1
clone_size: .
cdr3_aa: CASLRKGPFRAEAFF
cdr3_nt: TGTGCCTCTCTTCGGAAGGGCCCATTTAGGGCTGAAGCTTTCTTT

d_call: TRBD2
v_call: TRBV6-1
j_call: TRBJ2-1
clone_size: .
cdr3_aa: CASSVRVSSTSGLYNEQFF
cdr3_nt: TGTGCCAGCAGTGTGAGAGTTTCGTCGACTAGCGGGCTGTACAATGAGCAGTTCTTC

d_call: .
v_call: TRBV6-4
j_call: TRBJ1-2
clone_size: .
cdr3_aa: CASSPRQGNYGYTF
cdr3_nt: TGTGCCAGCAGTCCCCGGCAGGGCAACTATGGCTACACCTTC

d_call: TRBD1
v_call: TRBV10-3
j_call: TRBJ1-3
clone_size: .
cdr3_aa: CAIRGQGQYSGNTIYF
cdr3_nt: TGTGCCATCAGGGGACAGGGGCAATACTCTGGAAACACCATATATTTT

d_call: .
v_call: TRBV6-1
j_call: TRBJ2-3
clone_size: .
cdr3_aa: CASSVTRLTDTQYF
cdr3_nt: TGTGCCAGCAGTGTGACAAGACTTACAGATACGCAGTATTTT

d_call: .
v_call: TRBV18
j_call: TRBJ2-5
clone_size: .
cdr3_aa: CASSPRPATNIGGTQYF
cdr3_nt: TGTGCCAGCTCACCACGTCCTGCGACAAACATAGGGGGGACCCAGTACTTC

d_call: .
v_call: TRBV2
j_call: TRBJ1-2
clone_size: .
cdr3_aa: CASRDWTDGYTF
cdr3_nt: TGTGCCAGCAGGGATTGGACAGATGGCTACACCTTC

d_call: .
v_call: TRBV4-1
j_call: TRBJ1-5
clone_size: .
cdr3_aa: CASSQDSAKGWNQPQHF
cdr3_nt: TGCGCCAGCAGCCAAGATTCAGCGAAAGGGTGGAATCAGCCCCAGCATTTT

d_call: .
v_call: TRBV29-1
j_call: TRBJ1-1
clone_size: .
cdr3_aa: CSVERTINTEAFF
cdr3_nt: TGCAGCGTTGAACGGACAATTAACACTGAAGCTTTCTTT

d_call: .
v_call: TRBV7-9
j_call: TRBJ2-1
clone_size: .
cdr3_aa: CASSLDRNEQFF
cdr3_nt: TGTGCCAGCAGCCTAGACAGAAATGAGCAGTTCTTC

d_call: .
v_call: TRBV28
j_call: TRBJ1-1
clone_size: .
cdr3_aa: CASSLFQGFNTEAFF
cdr3_nt: TGTGCCAGCAGTTTGTTTCAGGGATTCAACACTGAAGCTTTCTTT

d_call: .
v_call: TRBV19
j_call: TRBJ2-7
clone_size: once
cdr3_aa: CASSRNLVYEQYF
cdr3_nt: TGTGCCAGTAGTAGAAACCTGGTCTACGAGCAGTACTTC

d_call: .
v_call: TRBV7-3
j_call: TRBJ1-2
clone_size: .
cdr3_aa: CASSLGVGPYGYTF
cdr3_nt: TGTGCCAGCAGCCTGGGGGTCGGGCCCTATGGCTACACCTTC

d_call: .
v_call: TRBV28
j_call: TRBJ2-6
clone_size: .
cdr3_aa: CASSSAVPGANVLTF
cdr3_nt: TGTGCCAGCAGTTCAGCGGTGCCCGGGGCCAACGTCCTGACTTTC

d_call: TRBD2
v_call: TRBV7-9
j_call: TRBJ2-1
clone_size: once
cdr3_aa: CASSQSSGRGNEQFF
cdr3_nt: TGTGCCAGCAGCCAATCGAGCGGGAGAGGGAATGAGCAGTTCTTC

d_call: TRBD1
v_call: TRBV18
j_call: TRBJ2-7
clone_size: .
cdr3_aa: CASSGDSASYEQYF
cdr3_nt: TGTGCCAGCTCAGGGGACAGTGCCTCCTACGAGCAGTACTTC

d_call: TRBD1
v_call: TRBV29-1
j_call: TRBJ2-1
clone_size: .
cdr3_aa: CSGGTGSYNEQFF
cdr3_nt: TGCAGCGGTGGGACAGGGTCCTACAATGAGCAGTTCTTC

d_call: .
v_call: TRBV27
j_call: TRBJ2-7
clone_size: once
cdr3_aa: CASGETVAVHEQYF
cdr3_nt: TGTGCCAGCGGGGAAACGGTCGCCGTCCACGAGCAGTACTTC

d_call: TRBD2
v_call: TRBV5-1
j_call: TRBJ2-5
clone_size: .
cdr3_aa: CASSQGLAGSLPETQYF
cdr3_nt: TGCGCCAGCAGCCAGGGACTAGCGGGGAGCCTCCCAGAGACCCAGTACTTC

d_call: TRBD1
v_call: TRBV5-1
j_call: TRBJ2-7
clone_size: .
cdr3_aa: CASSLVSSLGTGAYEQYF
cdr3_nt: TGCGCCAGCAGCTTGGTTTCCTCCCTCGGGACAGGGGCCTACGAGCAGTACTTC

d_call: TRBD2
v_call: TRBV10-3
j_call: TRBJ2-2
clone_size: .
cdr3_aa: CAITTGLAGPNTGELFF
cdr3_nt: TGTGCCATCACTACAGGACTAGCGGGTCCGAACACCGGGGAGCTGTTTTTT

d_call: .
v_call: TRBV29-1
j_call: TRBJ1-2
clone_size: .
cdr3_aa: CSGLRGADGYTF
cdr3_nt: TGCAGCGGGCTGCGGGGGGCTGATGGCTACACCTTC

d_call: TRBD1
v_call: TRBV28
j_call: TRBJ2-1
clone_size: .
cdr3_aa: CASSPGQGAGVIEQFF
cdr3_nt: TGTGCCAGCAGTCCGGGACAGGGGGCGGGTGTAATTGAGCAGTTCTTC

d_call: TRBD2
v_call: TRBV28
j_call: TRBJ2-5
clone_size: .
cdr3_aa: CASSLAGPQGTQYF
cdr3_nt: TGTGCCAGCAGTCTAGCGGGACCCCAGGGGACCCAGTACTTC

d_call: TRBD2
v_call: TRBV27
j_call: TRBJ2-1
clone_size: .
cdr3_aa: CASRSQTSGSYNEQFF
cdr3_nt: TGTGCCAGCAGATCTCAAACTAGCGGCTCCTACAATGAGCAGTTCTTC

d_call: .
v_call: TRBV5-1
j_call: TRBJ2-5
clone_size: .
cdr3_aa: CASSPGTGGETQYF
cdr3_nt: TGCGCCAGCAGCCCCGGGACGGGTGGGGAGACCCAGTACTTC

d_call: TRBD2
v_call: TRBV2
j_call: TRBJ2-5
clone_size: .
cdr3_aa: CASSASGTQETQYF
cdr3_nt: TGTGCCAGCAGCGCTAGCGGGACACAAGAGACCCAGTACTTC

d_call: .
v_call: TRBV7-2
j_call: TRBJ2-1
clone_size: .
cdr3_aa: CASSLVWGAADNEQFF
cdr3_nt: TGTGCCAGCAGCCTCGTTTGGGGGGCCGCGGACAATGAGCAGTTCTTC

d_call: .
v_call: TRBV28
j_call: TRBJ2-3
clone_size: .
cdr3_aa: CASSTSAPDTQYF
cdr3_nt: .

d_call: .
v_call: TRBV4-2
j_call: TRBJ2-1
clone_size: .
cdr3_aa: CASSQGGVGLYNEQFF
cdr3_nt: TGTGCCAGCAGCCAGGGTGGGGTCGGGCTATACAATGAGCAGTTCTTC

d_call: .
v_call: TRBV5-1
j_call: TRBJ2-1
clone_size: .
cdr3_aa: CASTQVLDSNEQFF
cdr3_nt: TGCGCCAGCACTCAGGTACTAGATAGCAATGAGCAGTTCTTC

d_call: TRBD2
v_call: TRBV6-5
j_call: TRBJ2-5
clone_size: .
cdr3_aa: CASSRERAGEETQYF
cdr3_nt: TGTGCCAGCAGCCGAGAGAGGGCGGGAGAAGAGACCCAGTACTTC